This T cell receptor beta chain stems from a study of technical replicates of blood from a handful of donors (dated 2017 in TCRdb). The method behind the library was the immunoSEQ multiplex PCR assay. The source is immuneACCESS, and TCRdb retained only in-frame sequences with V and J called. Part of the clones is not carried over; for the studies checked, unresolved V genes explain less than half of this, and the remainder is unexplained. This sample has some 87,000 clones in its table, and 95% to 98% of those were observed once. Clones ranked in the top ten supply over 0.15% of the sample. The V end loses 6 bases and the J end loses 2 bases, and a stretch of 13 bases separates them. The germline V gene (reference sequence) yields MNHEY for CDR1 and SMNVEV for CDR2. The CDR3 numbers 14 residues from cysteine through phenylalanine. Only the CDR3 DNA stays, 42 bases, in frame from base 1. Comments on this clone: Its antigen has not been determined. One base away there is no much larger clone; base qualities are not given.

This sequence was found in a human donor in good health. The sequencing sample was made of T cells isolated from PBMCs. The receptor chain draws on TRBV27 and TRBJ1-2, with no reliable assignment of the D segment. CDR3 reads: CASSLHLGNYGYTF. The nucleotides are TGTGCCAGCAGCCTTCACCTAGGCAACTATGGCTACACCTTC.